These 15 T cell receptor beta chains were sequenced from one sample in a study of cytomegalovirus exposure and HLA in healthy donors. Primers included in the PCR were 60 Vbeta and 13 Jbeta primers. Libraries were prepared by immunoSEQ multiplex PCR; TCRdb keeps only in-frame clonotypes and omits some of them. Of around 300,000 clones in the sample, around 65% were seen once. The sample taken for sequencing was PBMCs. The receptors come from a female donor in good health and CMV-seronegative.

The chain is built from TRBV18 and TRBJ2-5, with 11 bases matching TRBD2. In germline, CDR1 is KGHSH, CDR2 LQKENI. V shed 5 bases and J 4 bases; nucleotides not matched to a gene: 3. The CDR3 is 14 amino acids. In DNA, the CDR3 is TGTGCCAGCTCAATTGGACTAGCGGGAGAGACCCAGTACTTC. This encodes CASSIGLAGETQYF.

The genes are TRBV5-4 and TRBJ1-2; a possible D gene is TRBD1 (6 bases). The CDR3 runs to 13 residues. Germline V gene sequence: CDR1 SGHNT, CDR2 YYREEE (reference sequence). Trimming left V 3 bases short and J 3 bases short, with 9 bases between. CDR3: CASSSRTDYGYTF. The CDR3 region has the DNA TGTGCCAGCAGCTCCCGGACAGACTATGGCTACACCTTC.

The chain uses TRBV19 and TRBJ2-1; 8 nucleotides agree with TRBD2. The junction had 13 bases not matched to a gene; V was cut back by 9 bases and J by 6 bases. Germline values: CDR1 LNHDA, CDR2 SQIVND (reference sequence). CDR3 size: 15 residues. The CDR3 DNA reads as TGTGCCAGCGCCTCGGGGGCGGGAGGAGTCAATGAGCAGTTCTTC. Its protein product is CASASGAGGVNEQFF.

The chain uses TRBV15 and TRBJ1-4, with D uncertain. This CDR3 is 15 amino acids long. The germline V and J ends were trimmed by 4 bases and 5 bases, with 14 bases remaining between them. Per germline, CDR1 LNHNV and CDR2 YYDKDF (reference sequence). The CDR3 is CATSTRGGGNEKLFF. The CDR3 bases are TGTGCCACCAGCACCCGGGGTGGAGGCAATGAAAAACTGTTTTTT.

This clone was detected only a few times. One end of the junction does not line up with germline, which may come from a read error. V and J are TRBV7-9 and TRBJ2-7, with D unclear. In germline, CDR1 is SEHNR, CDR2 FQNEAQ (reference sequence). The CDR3 is 14 amino acids. In DNA form, the CDR3 reads TGTTCCAGCAGCTTATTAGGCGGCTCCTACGAGCAGTACTTC. Translated, it gives CSSSLLGGSYEQYF.

This clone was counted once. Other DNA sequences in this sample translate to the same CDR3. For the CDR3, the DNA is TGTGCCAGCAGCTTACAGGGCGACACTGAAGCTTTCTTT. Translating it yields CASSLQGDTEAFF. This chain uses TRBV7-9 with TRBJ1-1; a weak D match, TRBD1 (5 bases). Per germline, CDR1 SEHNR and CDR2 FQNEAQ (reference sequence). Trimming removed 2 bases at V and 3 bases at J, with 7 bases between. The CDR3 loop spans 13 amino acids.

V gene TRBV9 combines with J gene TRBJ2-7; TRBD2 aligns across 9 bases. Losses at the gene ends were 2 bases for V and 6 bases for J; bases not matched to a gene: 6. The CDR3 covers 14 residues. Germline V gives CDR1 SGDLS, CDR2 YYNGEE. CDR3 sequence (DNA): TGTGCCAGCAGCGTCCAAGCGGGAGGTTCCGAGCAGTACTTC. Translation: CASSVQAGGSEQYF.

V and J are TRBV28 and TRBJ1-2; D possibly corresponds to TRBD1 (5 bases). The germline V and J ends were trimmed by 6 bases and 2 bases, with 7 bases remaining between them. The CDR3 consists of 12 residues. Germline V CDR1 and CDR2: MDHEN, SYDVKM. CDR3 coding DNA: TGTGCCAGCAGCGACAGAAACTATGGCTACACCTTC. Translating it yields CASSDRNYGYTF.

For this clone: The identical CDR3 is also encoded by other nucleotide sequences in the sample. J is TRBJ2-7 and V is TRBV9; 7 bases map to TRBD2. V dropped 1 base and J dropped 0; count of bases not matched to a gene: 4. The CDR3 loop spans 15 amino acids. The germline V gene has CDR1 SGDLS and CDR2 YYNGEE. The CDR3 nucleotides are TGTGCCAGCAGCGTAAGTAGCGGGTCCTCCTACGAGCAGTACTTC. Amino acids: CASSVSSGSSYEQYF.

This clone was recorded a few times. The chain carries TRBV5-1 and TRBJ1-5; maybe TRBD1 (5 bases). The CDR3 is 15 residues long. V was shortened by 0 bases and J by 7 bases, with 14 bases between the two germline ends. The germline V gene encodes CDR1 SGHRS and CDR2 YFSETQ. CDR3 coding DNA: TGCGCCAGCAGCTTGGCGGGGGGGGAGGGGCAGCCCCAGCATTTT. This translates into CASSLAGGEGQPQHF.

The chain links TRBV4-1 to TRBJ2-1; TRBD2 matches 8 bases. V trimming: 8 bases; J trimming: 7 bases; junction bases outside the gene matches: 7. Germline V lookup: CDR1 MGHRA, CDR2 YSYEKL. The CDR3 spans 13 residues. CDR3 in amino acids: CASAGLARNEQFF. CDR3 nucleotides: TGCGCCAGCGCCGGACTAGCCCGGAATGAGCAGTTCTTC.

The chain couples TRBV13 to TRBJ2-6, with D hard to call. CDR3 length: 14 residues. Germline CDR1 and CDR2: PRHDT and FYEKMQ (reference sequence). With 6 bases removed from V and 0 bases from J, the gap between germline ends came to 6 bases. CDR3 DNA sequence: TGTGCCAGCAGTCCCTCCTCTGGGGCCAACGTCCTGACTTTC. It yields the protein CASSPSSGANVLTF.

The chain has TRBV7-2 and TRBJ2-1; possible D gene TRBD2, 5 bases. V shed 3 bases and J shed 4 bases, with 10 bases lying between them. Germline CDR1 reads SGHTA; CDR2 reads FQGNSA. The CDR3 runs to 14 residues. This chain's CDR3 is CASSLRTPYNEQFF. As DNA, the CDR3 is TGTGCCAGCAGCTTGAGGACTCCATACAATGAGCAGTTCTTC.

This chain connects TRBV7-9 to TRBJ1-1; D may be TRBD1 (6 bases). The CDR3 runs to 13 residues. CDR1 is SEHNR, CDR2 FQNEAQ, per germline (reference sequence). V shed 0 bases and J shed 4 bases, with 6 bases lying between them. The CDR3 is CASSLAQGTEAFF. For the CDR3, the DNA is TGTGCCAGCAGCTTAGCACAGGGCACTGAAGCTTTCTTT.

The V gene is TRBV7-9, the J gene TRBJ1-3; a possible D gene is TRBD1 (6 bases). The V and J ends lost 5 bases and 0 bases respectively, with 14 bases between them. The CDR3 runs 16 residues. From germline, CDR1 is SEHNR and CDR2 FQNEAQ (reference sequence). CDR3 in DNA: TGTGCCAGCAGCCCTTTAAGGACAGCCTCTGGAAACACCATATATTTT. This translates into CASSPLRTASGNTIYF.